The entry below describes one TCR beta chain. In the original analysis: Estimation of nucleated cell counts relied on the amplification of reference gene primers. Clones were sequenced by immunoSEQ multiplex PCR, and TCRdb holds only the in-frame ones, with some missing. The V and J calls and clone size were taken over from that table, and D and trimming were inferred from the DNA. The profile shows fewer than 500,000 clones, more than 75% of them singletons. This sample is drawn from a study of blood T cell repertoires in COVID-19. Looking at the study overall: Some COVID-19 samples were acute and others convalescent; all came from the United States, Italy and Spain. Sources were T cells, B-cell-depleted T cells, or PBMCs; the material itself was cDNA or gDNA.

This clonotype was sampled from a human donor with acute or convalescent COVID-19. The donor label of this sample is uncertain. Sequencing used peripheral blood.

Written as DNA, the CDR3 is TGTGCCAGCAGGACGGGGGGCGCGCGAACTGAAGCTTTCTTT. It translates to CASRTGGARTEAFF. V usage is TRBV6-6 and J usage is TRBJ1-1, with D perhaps matching TRBD1 (6 bases). CDR3 length: 14 amino acids. Germline V gene sequence: CDR1 MNHNY, CDR2 SVGAGI (reference sequence). V lost 6 bases, J lost 5 bases, and 16 bases lay in between.